This paragraph reports one TCR beta chain. Its antigen is as yet unknown. The sample belongs to a study of cytomegalovirus exposure and HLA in healthy donors. PCR used 60 Vbeta primers and 13 Jbeta primers. Some clones are missing from TCRdb's copy, which holds only in-frame ones; the method was immunoSEQ multiplex PCR. The profile covers around 150,000 clones, with around four fifths appearing a single time and approximately 2.7% taken by the ten largest. The V gene end was trimmed by 5 bases and the J gene end by 5 bases; junction bases not matched to a gene: 21. This CDR3 has 19 residues. Germline-derived CDR1 and CDR2 are SGHAT and FQNNGV. General study points: TCR beta V- and J-gene trimming, according to a later analysis, was linked to a missense DCLRE1C variant. Among TCR beta chains, those listed as cytomegalovirus-associated numbered 164. Confirmation was obtained in vitro that a few CMV-associated chains are specific for CMV antigens.

Source material: PBMCs. This chain links TRBV11-2 with TRBJ2-7; 10 positions match TRBD2. The receptor was derived from a boy aged 2 to 9 in good health and CMV-seronegative. CDR3 region: CASSPIVVASGGRRHEQYF. CDR3 sequence (DNA): TGTGCCAGCAGCCCTATTGTAGTAGCTAGCGGGGGTAGGAGGCACGAGCAGTACTTC.